These 14 T cell receptor beta chains came from one sample sequenced in a study of T cells in Graves' hyperthyroidism and ophthalmopathy (dated by TCRdb to the late 2010s). Library preparation used multiplex PCR. Sequencing was carried out with an Illumina HiSeq 2000. TCR beta CDR3 regions were amplified from RNA transcripts. The TCR CDR3 was subjected to a first round of RT-PCR using the HTBI primer set and the Qiagen OneStep RT-PCR kit. TCRdb passed the public sequencing reads through fastp at Q25 and MiXCR, retaining productive beta sequences. Rows are unified per CDR3 protein, each entry keeping the most common DNA and genes. For this sample the table gives under 300,000 distinct CDR3 sequences, of which about an eighth were detected only once. Of the sample, 7.9% is held by the ten largest clones. Sequencing was carried out using blood. The receptors originated from a woman between 40 and 55 years old with Graves' hyperthyroidism.

The chain recombines TRBV7-2 with TRBJ1-3; TRBD1 matches 9 bases. Germline assignment: CDR1 SGHTA and CDR2 FQGNSA. After removal of 3 bases from V and 4 bases from J, the junction contained 13 bases not matched to a gene. The CDR3 spans 18 residues. The CDR3 DNA sequence: TGTGCCAGCAGCTTGGGACAGGGCTTTTTCCTGTCGGGAAACACCATATATTTT. Amino acid sequence: CASSLGQGFFLSGNTIYF.

This clonotype showed up many times. The chain uses TRBV28 and TRBJ2-1, with D possibly matching TRBD2 (5 bases). Per germline, CDR1 MDHEN and CDR2 SYDVKM. Trimming removed 5 bases at V and 2 bases at J, with 10 bases between. The CDR3 extends over 14 amino acids. The CDR3 DNA is TGTGCCAGCAGTGCTAGCCAAGCCTACAATGAGCAGTTCTTC. This sequence encodes CASSASQAYNEQFF.

The genes are TRBV4-2 and TRBJ1-5; D gene ambiguous. Germline-derived CDR1 and CDR2 are LGHNA and YNFKEQ. Between the trimmed V and J ends, which lost 1 base and 2 bases, there was a span of 6 bases. The CDR3 runs to 14 residues. This CDR3 reads CASSQGVGNQPQHF. CDR3 coding DNA: TGTGCCAGCAGCCAAGGCGTAGGCAATCAGCCCCAGCATTTT.

This clonotype was detected many times. This sequence joins TRBV12-3 or TRBV12-4 and TRBJ1-1; the match to TRBD1 covers 7 bases. The CDR3 length is 13 residues. Trimming cost V 6 bases and J 7 bases; bases outside gene matches: 8. The CDR3: CASRPRGGFEAFF. The CDR3, as DNA: TGTGCCAGCAGGCCGAGAGGGGGCTTTGAAGCTTTCTTT.

This clonotype was counted a single time. The chain has TRBV28 and TRBJ2-5, with 8 bases identical to TRBD1. J gave up 1 base and V 1 base, and 2 bases lay outside the gene matches. Per the germline V gene, CDR1 is MDHEN and CDR2 is SYDVKM. This CDR3 region has 15 residues. The CDR3 coding sequence is TGTGCCAGCAGTTTATTCGACAGGGGCCAAGAGACCCAGTACTTC. Translating gives CASSLFDRGQETQYF.

This clonotype was seen repeatedly, ten times or more. The chain carries TRBV2 and TRBJ1-2, with D possibly matching TRBD1 (6 bases). Germline V gene lookup returns CDR1 SNHLY and CDR2 FYNNEI. The V end was cut by 2 bases, the J end by 2 bases, with 9 bases between. This CDR3 comprises 14 residues. The CDR3 sequence: CASSESRGNYGYTF. The CDR3 DNA reads TGTGCCAGCAGTGAATCCAGGGGAAACTATGGCTACACCTTC.

This chain joins TRBV6-2 or TRBV6-3 and TRBJ1-4, with 9 bases that match TRBD1. This CDR3 has 12 residues. Losses at the gene ends were 8 bases for V and 8 bases for J; bases not matched to a gene: 3. Germline CDR1 is MNHEY and CDR2 is SVGEGT. CDR3 region: CASGTGYEKLFF. CDR3 in DNA: TGTGCCAGCGGGACAGGGTACGAAAAACTGTTTTTT.

The V and J genes are TRBV20-1 and TRBJ1-5, with a possible D match to TRBD1 (5 bases). In germline, CDR1 is DFQATT, CDR2 SNEGSKA (reference sequence). This CDR3 region has 19 residues. Trimming took 1 base from V and 0 from J, leaving 22 bases between them. CDR3 loop: CSARVSMVTESFSNQPQHF. DNA for the CDR3: TGCAGTGCTAGAGTTTCTATGGTGACAGAAAGTTTTAGCAATCAGCCCCAGCATTTT.

The J gene is TRBJ2-5, the V gene TRBV6-1; a weak D match, TRBD1 (6 bases). CDR1 and CDR2 (germline): MNHNS, SASEGT. This CDR3 comprises 15 residues. Trimming removed 0 bases from V and 2 bases from J, with 10 bases in between. CDR3 DNA sequence: TGTGCCAGCAGTGAAGCATACAGGGCACAAGAGACCCAGTACTTC. Protein product: CASSEAYRAQETQYF.

This clonotype was detected many times. The V and J genes are TRBV5-8 and TRBJ1-1, with D possibly TRBD1 on 5 matching bases. This CDR3 has 14 amino acids. Germline values: CDR1 SGHTS, CDR2 YDEGEE. V lost 2 bases and J lost 0, with 8 bases in between. For the CDR3, the DNA is TGTGCCAGCAGCTTCGGACATGTGAACACTGAAGCTTTCTTT. It encodes CASSFGHVNTEAFF.

The rearrangement joins TRBV28 to TRBJ1-1, with 10 bases aligning to TRBD1. The germline V gene encodes CDR1 MDHEN and CDR2 SYDVKM. There are 15 residues in the CDR3. V gave up 6 bases and J gave up 3 bases; unmatched junction bases: 7. The CDR3 spells CASSTGTGVDTEAFF. CDR3 DNA sequence: TGTGCCAGCAGCACCGGGACAGGGGTTGACACTGAAGCTTTCTTT. Drawing the rest from reference TRBV28 and TRBJ1-1, the complete variable domain is DVKVTQSSRYLVKRTGEKVFLECVQDMDHENMFWYRQDPGLGLRLIYFSYDVKMKEKGDIPEGYSVSREKKERFSLILESASTNQTSMYLCASSTGTGVDTEAFFGQGTRLTVV.

V usage is TRBV10-3 and J usage is TRBJ1-6; the D is unclear. Germline CDR1 is ENHRY and CDR2 is SYGVKD. Trimming removed 4 bases from V and 10 bases from J, with 23 bases in between. The CDR3 is 17 amino acids. The CDR3 loop reads CAISAHSTGTFWSPLHF. The CDR3 bases are TGTGCCATCAGTGCGCATTCGACCGGCACGTTTTGGTCACCCCTCCACTTT.

The chain combines TRBV27 with TRBJ2-2, with 10 nucleotides matching TRBD2. CDR3 size: 17 residues. Unmatched junction bases numbered 9, after V lost 4 bases and J lost 4 bases. Per the germline V gene, CDR1 is MNHEY and CDR2 is SMNVEV (reference sequence). CDR3 DNA sequence: TGTGCCAGCAGTTCCCCCCGGCTAGCGGGAGTCACCGGGGAGCTGTTTTTT. Protein product: CASSSPRLAGVTGELFF.

Ten or more counts support this clonotype. The chain uses TRBV6-5 and TRBJ1-4; 7 nucleotides match TRBD1. After removal of 0 bases from V and 7 bases from J, the junction contained 8 bases not matched to a gene. The CDR3 extends over 16 amino acids. CDR1 is MNHEY, CDR2 SVGAGI, per germline. DNA of the CDR3: TGTGCCAGCAGTTACTCTTACCGGACAGGCGGTGAAAAACTGTTTTTT. Translating it yields CASSYSYRTGGEKLFF.